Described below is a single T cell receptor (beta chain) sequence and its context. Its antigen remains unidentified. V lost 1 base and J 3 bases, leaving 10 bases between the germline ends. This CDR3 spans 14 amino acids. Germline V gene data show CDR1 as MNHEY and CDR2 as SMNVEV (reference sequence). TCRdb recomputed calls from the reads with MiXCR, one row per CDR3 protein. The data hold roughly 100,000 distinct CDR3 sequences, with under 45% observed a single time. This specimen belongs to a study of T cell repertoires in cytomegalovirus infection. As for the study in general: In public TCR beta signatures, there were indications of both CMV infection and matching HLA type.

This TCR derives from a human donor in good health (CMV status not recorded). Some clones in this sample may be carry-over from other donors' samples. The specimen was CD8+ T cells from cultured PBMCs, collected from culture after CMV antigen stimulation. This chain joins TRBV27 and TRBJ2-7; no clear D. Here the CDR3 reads CASSLYAEYYEQYF. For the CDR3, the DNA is TGTGCCAGCAGTTTATATGCCGAGTACTACGAGCAGTACTTC.